The 3 T cell receptor beta chains listed next were all sequenced from one sample in a study of blood T cells in healthy people across ages. Primed by a sample-barcoded 5' primer and a J-beta primer mix, a second PCR proceeded for 7 to 11 cycles. TCRdb fed the 5' RACE reads into MiXCR, producing one record per CDR3 protein. Seen here are some 900,000 distinct CDR3 sequences, more than 25% observed once, and the top ten hold around 15%. Sequencing was carried out using blood. The receptors stem from a woman older than 75 in good health.

The table lists this clonotype with many counts. CDR3 sequence (DNA): TGTGCCAGCAGACCGAGCGGGGGGGCCCCAGAGACCCAGTACTTC. It is translated as CASRPSGGAPETQYF. The genes are TRBV28 and TRBJ2-5; 10 positions match TRBD2. Germline CDR1 reads MDHEN; CDR2 reads SYDVKM. V lost 6 bases, J lost 4 bases, and 8 bases stayed unmatched. The CDR3 is 15 amino acids.

The rearrangement uses TRBV3-1 and TRBJ1-2; tentatively, D is TRBD1 (5 bases). Between the trimmed V and J ends, which lost 1 base and 5 bases, there was a span of 11 bases. Germline assignment: CDR1 LGHDT and CDR2 YNNKEL (reference sequence). This CDR3 has 14 amino acids. In DNA, the CDR3 is TGTGCCAGCAGCCAAGCGGCAAGGACATATGGCTACACCTTC. Translating gives CASSQAARTYGYTF.

About this clonotype: One junction end disagrees with the germline gene, perhaps due to a read error. The chain uses TRBV6-5 and TRBJ1-4, with D unresolved. The CDR3 is made up of 20 amino acids. Germline V gene sequence: CDR1 MNHEY, CDR2 SVGAGI. CDR3 sequence: CASSYGSLGQQGGYNDKLFF. The CDR3 DNA reads as TGTGCCAGCAGTTACGGGTCGTTAGGGCAGCAAGGCGGCTATAATGACAAACTGTTTTTT.